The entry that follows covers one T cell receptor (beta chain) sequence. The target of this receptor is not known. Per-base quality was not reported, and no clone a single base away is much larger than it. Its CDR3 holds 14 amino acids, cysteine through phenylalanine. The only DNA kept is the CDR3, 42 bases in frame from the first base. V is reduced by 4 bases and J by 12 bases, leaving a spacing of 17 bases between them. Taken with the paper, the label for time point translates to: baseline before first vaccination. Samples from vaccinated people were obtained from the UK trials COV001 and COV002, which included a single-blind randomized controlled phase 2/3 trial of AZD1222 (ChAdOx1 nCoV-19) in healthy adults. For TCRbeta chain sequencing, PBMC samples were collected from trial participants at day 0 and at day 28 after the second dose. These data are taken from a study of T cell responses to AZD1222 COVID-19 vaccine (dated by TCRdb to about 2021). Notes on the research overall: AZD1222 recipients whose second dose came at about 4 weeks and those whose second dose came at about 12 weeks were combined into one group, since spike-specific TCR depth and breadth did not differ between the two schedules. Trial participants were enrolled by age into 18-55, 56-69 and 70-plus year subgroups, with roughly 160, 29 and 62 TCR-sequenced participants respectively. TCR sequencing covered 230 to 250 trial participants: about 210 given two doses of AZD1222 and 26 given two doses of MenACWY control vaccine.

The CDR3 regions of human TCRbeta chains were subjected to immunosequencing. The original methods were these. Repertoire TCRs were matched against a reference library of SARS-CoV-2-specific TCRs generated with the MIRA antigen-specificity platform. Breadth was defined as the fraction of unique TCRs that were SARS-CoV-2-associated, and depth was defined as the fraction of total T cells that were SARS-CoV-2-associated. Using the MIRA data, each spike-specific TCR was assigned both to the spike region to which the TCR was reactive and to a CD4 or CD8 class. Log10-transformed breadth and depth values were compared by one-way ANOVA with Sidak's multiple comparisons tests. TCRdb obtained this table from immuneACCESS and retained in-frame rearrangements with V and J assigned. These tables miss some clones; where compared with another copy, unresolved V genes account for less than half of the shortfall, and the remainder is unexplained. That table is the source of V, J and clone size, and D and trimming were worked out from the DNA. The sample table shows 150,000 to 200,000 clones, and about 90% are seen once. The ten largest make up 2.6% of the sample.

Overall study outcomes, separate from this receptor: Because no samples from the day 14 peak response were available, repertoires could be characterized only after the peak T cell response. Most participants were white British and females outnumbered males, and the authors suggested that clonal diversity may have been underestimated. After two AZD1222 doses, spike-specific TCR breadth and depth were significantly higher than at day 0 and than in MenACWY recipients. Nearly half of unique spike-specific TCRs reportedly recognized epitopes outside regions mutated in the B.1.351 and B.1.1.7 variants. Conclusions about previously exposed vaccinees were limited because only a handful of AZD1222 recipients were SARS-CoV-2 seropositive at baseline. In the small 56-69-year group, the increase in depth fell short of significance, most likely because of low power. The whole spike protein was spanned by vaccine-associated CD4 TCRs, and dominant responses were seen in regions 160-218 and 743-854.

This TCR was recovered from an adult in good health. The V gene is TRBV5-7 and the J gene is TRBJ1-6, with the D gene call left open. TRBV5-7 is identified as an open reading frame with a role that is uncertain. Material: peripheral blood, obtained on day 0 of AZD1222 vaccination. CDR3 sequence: CASSHSRSVVPLHF. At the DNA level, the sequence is TGTGCCAGCAGCCACAGTAGGAGTGTCGTACCCCTCCACTTT.